Each of the 21 T cell receptor beta chains below was sequenced from the same sample in a study of blood T cell repertoires in COVID-19. This table comes from immunoSEQ multiplex PCR, and its TCRdb copy is limited to in-frame clones, with some not included. The table shows around 100,000 clones, with roughly 86% occurring only once. The sample consisted of peripheral blood. Receptors originate from a human donor in a cohort sampled during active COVID-19.

This rearrangement joins TRBV9 to TRBJ2-5; 10 nucleotides agree with TRBD2. Germline loops: CDR1 SGDLS, CDR2 YYNGEE. The length of the CDR3 is 16 residues. V trimming: 0 bases; J trimming: 3 bases; junction bases outside the gene matches: 5. The CDR3, as DNA: TGTGCCAGCAGCGTAGACGAGCTAGCGGGAGAAGAGACCCAGTACTTC. This encodes CASSVDELAGEETQYF. The full variable domain, rest sourced from reference TRBV9 and TRBJ2-5, is DSGVTQTPKHLITATGQRVTLRCSPRSGDLSVYWYQQSLDQGLQFLIQYYNGEERAKGNILERFSAQQFPDLHSELNLSSLELGDSALYFCASSVDELAGEETQYFGPGTRLLVL.

As DNA, the CDR3 is TGTGCCAGCAGCCCAGAACAGGGGGCCTTGAACACTGAAGCTTTCTTT. Translating gives CASSPEQGALNTEAFF. The gene calls are TRBV5-6 and TRBJ1-1; 9 nucleotides align to TRBD1. J lost 0 bases, V lost 4 bases, and 7 bases had no gene match. The germline V gene has CDR1 SGHDT and CDR2 YYEEEE. The CDR3 runs 16 residues.

The CDR3 sequence: CASSPGMGLQETQYF. The CDR3 DNA is TGTGCCAGCAGTCCAGGGATGGGTCTTCAAGAGACCCAGTACTTC. J is TRBJ2-5 and V is TRBV7-3; perhaps TRBD1 as D (5 bases). The ends were cut back, 6 bases at V and 2 bases at J, with 16 bases in the middle. The CDR3 contains 15 residues. Germline CDR1 is SGHTA and CDR2 is FQGTGA.

This clone was detected once. A read error may produce the germline difference seen at one junction end. V usage is TRBV28 and J usage is TRBJ2-1; 11 bases align to TRBD2. The germline V gene encodes CDR1 MDHEN and CDR2 SYDVKM. CDR3 length equals 17 residues. CDR3 in DNA: TGTGCCGGCAGCACACCCGGGACTAGCGGTCGGGGGAATGAGCAGTTCTTC. Residues: CAGSTPGTSGRGNEQFF.

DNA of the CDR3: TGTGCCAGCAGCTCCGAGGACAGGCCCTACGAGCAGTACTTC. This codes for CASSSEDRPYEQYF. The V and J genes are TRBV7-3 and TRBJ2-7, with 7 bases lining up with TRBD1. Germline CDR1 and CDR2: SGHTA and FQGTGA. Trimming removed 4 bases from V and 2 bases from J; junction bases left unmatched: 5. CDR3 length: 14 amino acids.

This clone was seen only once. V usage is TRBV5-6 and J usage is TRBJ1-2, with 7 bases aligning to TRBD1. Germline CDR1 is SGHDT and CDR2 is YYEEEE. CDR3 length: 15 residues. J gave up 1 base and V 3 bases, and 6 bases lay outside the gene matches. The CDR3 nucleotides read TGTGCCAGCAGCTCGACAGGGCGTTTTAACTATGGCTACACCTTC. Translated: CASSSTGRFNYGYTF.

V gene TRBV10-3 combines with J gene TRBJ1-2; 11 nucleotides align to TRBD1. The V gene's germline CDR1 is ENHRY and CDR2 SYGVKD. The CDR3 is made up of 15 amino acids. The ends lost 2 bases at V and 4 bases at J; junction bases unmatched: 3. The CDR3 DNA sequence: TGTGCCATCAGTGAGGGGGGACAGGGGGGCTATGGCTACACCTTC. Protein product: CAISEGGQGGYGYTF.

The rearrangement links TRBV20-1 to TRBJ2-1; no clear D gene. Per germline, CDR1 DFQATT and CDR2 SNEGSKA (reference sequence). The CDR3 runs to 15 residues. V lost 3 bases and J 3 bases, leaving 15 bases between the germline ends. The CDR3 region has the DNA TGCAGTGCTAGTTCCCCTAGTCTTCGCTACAATGAGCAGTTCTTC. The encoded protein is CSASSPSLRYNEQFF.

The V call is TRBV5-1, the J call TRBJ2-3, with D possibly being TRBD2 (7 bases). Deletions cut 0 bases from V and 5 bases from J, with 10 bases between. Germline V CDR1 and CDR2: SGHRS, YFSETQ. The CDR3 sequence is 14 residues long. CDR3 sequence reads: CASSLVGGQDTQYF. CDR3 sequence (DNA): TGCGCCAGCAGCTTGGTGGGGGGGCAAGATACGCAGTATTTT.

This chain links TRBV5-1 with TRBJ2-5; no clear D gene. V was trimmed by 1 base and J by 0 bases, leaving 7 bases between them. Germline CDR1 and CDR2: SGHRS and YFSETQ. This CDR3 is built from 14 residues. Written as DNA, the CDR3 is TGCGCCAGCAGCTTGTACGGGTACCAAGAGACCCAGTACTTC. Protein sequence: CASSLYGYQETQYF.

The rearrangement links TRBV28 to TRBJ2-3; 9 bases fit TRBD2. The trim removed 8 bases at V and 1 base at J, leaving 13 bases unmatched. The CDR3 runs to 17 residues. The germline CDR1 and CDR2 sequences are MDHEN and SYDVKM. CDR3 protein: CASQDTFSGRRTDTQYF. The CDR3 bases are TGTGCCAGCCAGGATACCTTTAGCGGGAGACGCACAGATACGCAGTATTTT.

This clone was counted a single time. The V call is TRBV7-9, the J call TRBJ1-1; D is perhaps TRBD1 (6 bases). Trimming took 5 bases from V and 3 from J, leaving 16 bases between them. The CDR3 has 15 amino acids. Germline CDR1 and CDR2: SEHNR and FQNEAQ (reference sequence). The DNA for the CDR3 is TGTGCCAGCAGCCGAGACGGTTCAGGGGACACTGAAGCTTTCTTT. Its protein is CASSRDGSGDTEAFF.

This chain connects TRBV4-2 to TRBJ2-7, with D possibly matching TRBD2 (5 bases). The CDR3 runs to 14 residues. Per germline, CDR1 LGHNA and CDR2 YNFKEQ. Trimming left V 2 bases short and J 0 bases short, with 8 bases between. The CDR3 DNA reads as TGTGCCAGCAGCCAACCCGGGGACTCCTACGAGCAGTACTTC. It encodes CASSQPGDSYEQYF.

The CDR3 DNA reads as TGTGCCAGCAGTCCCGGACAGGGGACGACCTACGAGCAGTACTTC. Amino acid sequence: CASSPGQGTTYEQYF. V and J are TRBV6-5 and TRBJ2-7; TRBD1 matches 9 bases. The CDR3 length is 15 residues. Germline CDR1 MNHEY, CDR2 SVGAGI. Germline trimming cut 5 bases from V and 2 bases from J; bases unmatched to any gene: 7.

This CDR3 reads CASSLYGRGQPQHF. The CDR3 DNA follows: TGTGCCAGCAGTTTATACGGGAGGGGTCAGCCCCAGCATTTT. The chain carries TRBV28 and TRBJ1-5; TRBD1 is a possible D gene (5 bases). Germline CDR1 reads MDHEN; CDR2 reads SYDVKM. The V end was cut by 1 base, the J end by 6 bases, with 10 bases between. The CDR3 has 14 amino acids.

The rearrangement uses TRBV3-1 (or the pseudogene TRBV3-2) and TRBJ2-5; 13 bases fit TRBD2. CDR1 and CDR2 (germline): LGHDT, YNNKEL (reference sequence). This CDR3 has 16 amino acids. The V gene end was trimmed by 6 bases and the J gene end by 4 bases; junction bases not matched to a gene: 8. The CDR3 DNA reads TGTGCCAGCAGTCTTACTAGCGGGGGGGGCGTAGAGACCCAGTACTTC. Translation: CASSLTSGGGVETQYF.

The chain is built from TRBV5-8 and TRBJ1-1; D is unclear. This CDR3 spans 11 amino acids. In germline, CDR1 is SGHTS, CDR2 YDEGEE. V was shortened by 0 bases and J by 11 bases, with 8 bases between the two germline ends. In DNA, the CDR3 is TGTGCCAGCAGCTTGGGGCGGGCCGCTTTCTTT. This codes for CASSLGRAAFF.

The chain is built from TRBV10-3 and TRBJ2-5; D is uncertain. This CDR3 comprises 11 residues. Trimming removed 8 bases from V and 4 bases from J, with 8 bases in between. From germline, CDR1 is ENHRY and CDR2 SYGVKD. The CDR3 DNA sequence: TGTGCCATCGCGGAAGGAGAGACCCAGTACTTC. Protein sequence: CAIAEGETQYF.

The chain is built from TRBV7-9 and TRBJ1-1; D gene uncertain. With 5 bases removed from V and 6 bases from J, the gap between germline ends came to 16 bases. Germline CDR1 is SEHNR and CDR2 is FQNEAQ (reference sequence). The CDR3 consists of 14 residues. The CDR3 protein is CASSARVQVAEAFF. For the CDR3, the DNA is TGTGCCAGCAGCGCGAGGGTTCAGGTCGCTGAAGCTTTCTTT.

The chain links TRBV6-2 or TRBV6-3 to TRBJ2-3; possible D gene TRBD1, 5 bases. In germline, CDR1 is MNHEY, CDR2 SVGEGT. The V end lost 0 bases, the J end lost 4 bases, and 8 bases lay between the germline ends. This CDR3 is 14 amino acids long. The CDR3 nucleotides are TGTGCCAGCAGTTACTCAGGGGTCGCAGATACGCAGTATTTT. It codes for CASSYSGVADTQYF.

The chain is built from TRBV3-1 (or the pseudogene TRBV3-2) and TRBJ1-1, with TRBD1 identical over 8 bases. CDR3 length equals 14 residues. Germline lookup yields CDR1 LGHDT and CDR2 YNNKEL (reference sequence). The V segment lost 1 base and the J segment 6 bases; nucleotides outside the gene matches: 4. The chain's CDR3 is CASSQGTGRPEAFF. Written as DNA, the CDR3 is TGTGCCAGCAGCCAAGGGACAGGGAGGCCTGAAGCTTTCTTT.